This TCR beta chain came from a study of shared clonotypes between healthy human individuals. The CDR3 sequence is 16 residues long. The germline CDR1 and CDR2 sequences are SNHLY and FYNNEI. V gave up 6 bases and J gave up 7 bases; unmatched junction bases: 13. This was a deep-level run. Assay used: immunoSEQ multiplex PCR; TCRdb lists only in-frame clones, some missing. The sample has about 660,000 clones, approximately 79% seen once. Ten or more counts support this clone. The sample comprised memory CD4+ T cells sorted from blood. As to subset: CD45RA-negative fraction. The chain recombines TRBV2 with TRBJ2-2, with 8 bases identical to TRBD1. The sequence derives from a woman in her 30s in good health. The CDR3 nucleotides are TGTGCCAGCAGCGATACCGGGACAGGTGTCTACGGGGAGCTGTTTTTT. Amino acid sequence: CASSDTGTGVYGELFF.